This T cell receptor beta chain comes out of a study of identical twins. Study-wide findings and caveats: Reduced insertions were recorded for abundant cord blood beta clonotypes, with no such pattern in memory repertoires. The study based its conclusions on cross-sectional statistical analysis and did not follow the same donors. Where beta out-of-frame sequences were concerned, excess twin sharing was weaker.

This clonotype has at least ten counts. As yet, its antigen is unknown. All donors were healthy Caucasians. The CDR3 loop spans 14 amino acids. V was shortened by 2 bases and J by 4 bases, with 11 bases between the two germline ends. Germline CDR1 and CDR2: DFQATT and SNEGSKA (reference sequence). From the 5' RACE reads, TCRdb called clonotypes with MiXCR, one entry per CDR3 protein. The data contain roughly 250,000 distinct CDR3 sequences, around 15% of them singletons. The source material was memory (CD45RO+) T cells sorted from blood. The V gene is TRBV20-1, the J gene TRBJ1-4; TRBD1 is a possible D gene (5 bases). The clonotype originates from a woman aged 18-35 years in good health. The CDR3 region has the DNA TGCAGTGCTAGAAATTCAGGGAATAATGAAAAACTGTTTTTT. Amino acid sequence: CSARNSGNNEKLFF.